Many counts were recorded for the clone carrying this TCR beta chain. The source of the sample is a study of shared clonotypes between healthy human individuals. CDR3 length: 12 amino acids. Germline V lookup: CDR1 MNHEY, CDR2 SMNVEV (reference sequence). V lost 5 bases and J 2 bases, leaving 6 bases between the germline ends. Repertoires were generated with immunoSEQ multiplex PCR, while TCRdb's copy carries only in-frame clones and drops some. The sample has a few hundred thousand clones, about 74% seen once. The source of this sequence is a man aged 25 to 40 in good health. Sequenced sample: memory CD4+ T cells sorted from blood. The subset is: CD45RA-negative fraction. V gene TRBV27 combines with J gene TRBJ1-2; no clear D gene. This chain's CDR3 is CASSTDNYGYTF. The CDR3, as DNA: TGTGCCAGCAGTACGGACAACTATGGCTACACCTTC.